This T cell receptor beta chain appears in the sequencing data of a study of T cell repertoires in cytomegalovirus infection. Study in general: Both a matching HLA type and CMV infection were indicated by public TCR beta signatures.

The CDR3 consists of 15 residues. The germline CDR1 and CDR2 sequences are MGHDK and SYGVNS. Trimming stripped 5 bases from V and 10 bases from J, with 18 bases between. This clonotype showed up many times. Its cognate antigen is unknown. TCRdb redid the calling of the reads with MiXCR, one entry per CDR3 protein. The sample includes about 260,000 distinct CDR3 sequences, 12% to 15% seen only once; the top ten take about 10%. Findings and caveats of the study: Totalled public TCR beta family frequency picked out people who carried CMV plus the relevant HLA. In two of eight donors, the top clonotype was HLA-C-restricted CMV-specific.

The sequence was obtained from a human donor in good health (CMV status not recorded). Some clones in this sample may be carry-over from other donors' samples. The chain employs TRBV25-1 and TRBJ1-6; TRBD1 is a possible D gene (6 bases). Material for sequencing was PBMCs. The CDR3 here is CASSPSRGGRSPLHF. The CDR3 DNA reads as TGTGCCAGCAGTCCTAGCAGGGGAGGTCGATCACCCCTCCACTTT.